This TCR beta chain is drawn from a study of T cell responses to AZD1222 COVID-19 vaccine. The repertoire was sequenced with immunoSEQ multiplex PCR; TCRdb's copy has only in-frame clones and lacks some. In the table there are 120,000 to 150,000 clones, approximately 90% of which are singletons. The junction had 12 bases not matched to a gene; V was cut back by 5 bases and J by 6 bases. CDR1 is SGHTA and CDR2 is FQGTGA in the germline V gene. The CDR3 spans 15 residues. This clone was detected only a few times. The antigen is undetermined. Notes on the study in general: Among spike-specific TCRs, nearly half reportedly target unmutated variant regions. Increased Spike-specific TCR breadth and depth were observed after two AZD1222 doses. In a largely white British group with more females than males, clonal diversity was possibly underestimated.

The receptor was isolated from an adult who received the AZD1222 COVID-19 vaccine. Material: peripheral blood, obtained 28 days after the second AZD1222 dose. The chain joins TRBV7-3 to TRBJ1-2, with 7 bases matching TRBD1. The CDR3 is CASSPSTGTPDGYTF. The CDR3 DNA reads TGTGCCAGCAGCCCCTCGACAGGGACCCCTGATGGCTACACCTTC.